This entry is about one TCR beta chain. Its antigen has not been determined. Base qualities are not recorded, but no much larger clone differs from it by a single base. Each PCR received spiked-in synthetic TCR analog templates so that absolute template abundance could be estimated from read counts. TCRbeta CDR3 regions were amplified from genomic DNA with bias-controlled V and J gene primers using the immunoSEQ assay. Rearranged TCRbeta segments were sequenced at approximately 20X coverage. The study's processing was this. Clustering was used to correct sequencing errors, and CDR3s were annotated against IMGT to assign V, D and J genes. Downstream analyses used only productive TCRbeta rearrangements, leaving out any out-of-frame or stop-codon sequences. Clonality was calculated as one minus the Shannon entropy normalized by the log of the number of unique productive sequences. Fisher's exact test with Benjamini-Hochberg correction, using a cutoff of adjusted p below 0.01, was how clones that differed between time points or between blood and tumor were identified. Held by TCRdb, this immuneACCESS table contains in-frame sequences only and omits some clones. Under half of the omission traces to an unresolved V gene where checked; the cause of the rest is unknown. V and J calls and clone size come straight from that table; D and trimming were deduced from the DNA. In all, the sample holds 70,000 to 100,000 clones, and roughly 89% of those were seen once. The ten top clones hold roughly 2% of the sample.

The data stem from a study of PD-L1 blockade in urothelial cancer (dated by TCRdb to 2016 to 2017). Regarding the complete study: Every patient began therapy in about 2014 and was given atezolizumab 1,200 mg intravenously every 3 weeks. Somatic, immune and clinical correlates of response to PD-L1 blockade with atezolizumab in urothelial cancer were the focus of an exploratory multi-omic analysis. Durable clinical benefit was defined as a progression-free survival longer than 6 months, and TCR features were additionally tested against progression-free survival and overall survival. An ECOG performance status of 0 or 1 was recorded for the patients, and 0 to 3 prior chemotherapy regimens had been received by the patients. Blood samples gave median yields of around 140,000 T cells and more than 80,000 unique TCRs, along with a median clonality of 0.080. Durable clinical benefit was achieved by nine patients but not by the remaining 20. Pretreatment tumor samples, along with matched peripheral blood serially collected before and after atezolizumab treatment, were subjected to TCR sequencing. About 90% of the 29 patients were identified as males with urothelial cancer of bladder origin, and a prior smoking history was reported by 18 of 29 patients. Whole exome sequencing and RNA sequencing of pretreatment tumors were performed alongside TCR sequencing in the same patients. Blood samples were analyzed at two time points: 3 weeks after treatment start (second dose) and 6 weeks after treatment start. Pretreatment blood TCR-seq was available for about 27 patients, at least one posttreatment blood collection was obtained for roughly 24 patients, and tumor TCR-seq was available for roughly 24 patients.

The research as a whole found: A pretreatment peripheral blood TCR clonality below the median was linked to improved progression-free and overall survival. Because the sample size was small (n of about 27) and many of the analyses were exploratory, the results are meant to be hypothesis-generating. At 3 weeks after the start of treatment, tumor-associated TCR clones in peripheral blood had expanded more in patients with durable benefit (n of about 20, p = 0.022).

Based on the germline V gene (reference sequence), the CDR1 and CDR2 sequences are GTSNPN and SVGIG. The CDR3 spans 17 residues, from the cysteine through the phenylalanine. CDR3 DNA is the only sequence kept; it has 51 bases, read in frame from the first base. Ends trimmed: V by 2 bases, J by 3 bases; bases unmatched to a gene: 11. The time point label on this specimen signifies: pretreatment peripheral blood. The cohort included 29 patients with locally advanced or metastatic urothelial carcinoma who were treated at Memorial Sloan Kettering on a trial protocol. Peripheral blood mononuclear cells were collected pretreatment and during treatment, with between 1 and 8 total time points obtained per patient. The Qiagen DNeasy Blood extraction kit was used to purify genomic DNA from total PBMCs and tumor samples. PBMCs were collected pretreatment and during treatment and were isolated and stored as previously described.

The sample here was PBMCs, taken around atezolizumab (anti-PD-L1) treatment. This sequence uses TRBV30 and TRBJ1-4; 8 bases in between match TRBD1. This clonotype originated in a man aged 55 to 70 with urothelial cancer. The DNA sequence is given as TGTGCCTGGAGTCGGGCAGGGGGCGTGGGAGCTAATGAAAAACTGTTTTTT. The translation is CAWSRAGGVGANEKLFF.